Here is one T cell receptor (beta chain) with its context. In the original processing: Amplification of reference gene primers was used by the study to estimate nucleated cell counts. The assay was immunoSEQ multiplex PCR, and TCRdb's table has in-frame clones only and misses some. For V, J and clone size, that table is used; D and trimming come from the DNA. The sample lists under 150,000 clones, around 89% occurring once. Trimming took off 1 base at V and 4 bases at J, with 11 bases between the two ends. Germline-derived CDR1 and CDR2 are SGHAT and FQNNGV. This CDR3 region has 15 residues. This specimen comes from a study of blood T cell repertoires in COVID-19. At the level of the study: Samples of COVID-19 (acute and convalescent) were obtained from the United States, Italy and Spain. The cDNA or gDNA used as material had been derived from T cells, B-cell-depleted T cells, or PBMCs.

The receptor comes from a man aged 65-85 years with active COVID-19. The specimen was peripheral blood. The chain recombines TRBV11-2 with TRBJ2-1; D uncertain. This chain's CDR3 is CASSLVGSQYNEQFF. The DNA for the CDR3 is TGTGCCAGCAGCTTAGTAGGTAGCCAGTACAATGAGCAGTTCTTC.